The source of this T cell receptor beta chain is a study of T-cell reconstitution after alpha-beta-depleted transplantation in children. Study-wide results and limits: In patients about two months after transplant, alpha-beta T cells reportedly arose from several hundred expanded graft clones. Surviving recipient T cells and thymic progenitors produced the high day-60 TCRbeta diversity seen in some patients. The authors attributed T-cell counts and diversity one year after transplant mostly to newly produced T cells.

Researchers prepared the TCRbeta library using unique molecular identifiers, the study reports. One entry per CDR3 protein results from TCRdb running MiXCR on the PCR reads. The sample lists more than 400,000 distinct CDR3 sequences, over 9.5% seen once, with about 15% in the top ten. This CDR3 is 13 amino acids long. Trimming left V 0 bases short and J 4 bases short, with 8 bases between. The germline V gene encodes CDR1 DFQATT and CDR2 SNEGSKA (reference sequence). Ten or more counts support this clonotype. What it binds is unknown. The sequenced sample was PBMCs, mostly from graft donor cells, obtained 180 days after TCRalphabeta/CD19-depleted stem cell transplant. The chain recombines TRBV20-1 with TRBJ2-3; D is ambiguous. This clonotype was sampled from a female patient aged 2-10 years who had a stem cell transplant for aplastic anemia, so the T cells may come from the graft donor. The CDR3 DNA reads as TGCAGTGCTAGAGACCCTTATTCAGATACGCAGTATTTT. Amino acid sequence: CSARDPYSDTQYF.